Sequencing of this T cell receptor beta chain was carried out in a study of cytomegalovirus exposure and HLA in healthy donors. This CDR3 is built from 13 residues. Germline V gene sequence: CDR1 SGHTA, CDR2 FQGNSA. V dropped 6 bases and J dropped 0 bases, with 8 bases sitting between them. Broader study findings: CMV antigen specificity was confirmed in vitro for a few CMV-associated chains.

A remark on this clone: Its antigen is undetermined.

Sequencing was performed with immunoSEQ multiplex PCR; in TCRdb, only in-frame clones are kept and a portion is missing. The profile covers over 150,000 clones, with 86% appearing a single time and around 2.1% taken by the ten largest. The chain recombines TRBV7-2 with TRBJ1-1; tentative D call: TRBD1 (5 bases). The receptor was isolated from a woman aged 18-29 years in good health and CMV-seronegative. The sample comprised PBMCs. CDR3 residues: CASSGALNTEAFF. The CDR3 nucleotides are TGTGCCAGCAGTGGGGCTTTGAACACTGAAGCTTTCTTT.